The sequence of this TCR beta chain was determined in a study of blood T cell repertoires in COVID-19. Study-level background: There were acute and convalescent COVID-19 samples, and they came from the United States, Italy and Spain. T cells, B-cell-depleted T cells, or PBMCs supplied cDNA or gDNA.

How the authors handled the data: Counts of nucleated cells, estimated from reference gene primer amplification, were obtained. The table came from immunoSEQ multiplex PCR; TCRdb's copy has only in-frame clones and leaves some out. From that table come the V and J calls and clone size; the DNA was used to work out D and trimming. The data contain 75,000 to 80,000 clones, approximately 86% of them singletons. CDR1 SGHRS and CDR2 YFSETQ come from the germline V gene. V gave up 4 bases and J gave up 2 bases; unmatched junction bases: 4. This CDR3 contains 16 residues. The source material was peripheral blood. This receptor was identified in a human donor in a cohort sampled during active COVID-19. The genes are TRBV5-1 and TRBJ1-5; TRBD1 matches 12 bases. The CDR3 loop is CASSEGQGAGNQPQHF. The CDR3 DNA reads TGCGCCAGCAGCGAGGGACAGGGGGCCGGCAATCAGCCCCAGCATTTT.